Below are 22 T cell receptor beta chains sequenced from a single sample in a study of cytomegalovirus exposure and HLA in healthy donors (dated by TCRdb to the late 2010s). Library preparation was by the immunoSEQ multiplex PCR assay. For the multiplex PCR, a mixture combining 60 forward primers for TCR Vbeta segments and 13 reverse primers for TCR Jbeta segments was used. This is the immuneACCESS table as TCRdb keeps it, with only in-frame sequences that have V and J called. A part of the clones is gone; compared with another copy, unresolved V genes explain less than half, and the rest is unexplained. The sample table shows approximately 160,000 clones, and 64% are seen once. The ten largest clones capture roughly 3.1% of the sample. Sequencing was performed on PBMCs. The receptors here all came from a woman aged 30 to 39 in good health and CMV-seropositive.

This clone is a singleton in its sample. The V gene is TRBV15, the J gene TRBJ1-2; D remains unclear. CDR1 LNHNV and CDR2 YYDKDF come from the germline V gene (reference sequence). CDR3 length equals 15 residues. With 3 bases removed from V and 4 bases from J, the gap between germline ends came to 15 bases. CDR3 bases: TGTGCCACCAGCAGGGACCGGGGAGTAATCTATGGCTACACCTTC. Residues: CATSRDRGVIYGYTF.

This chain joins TRBV6-5 and TRBJ2-7, with TRBD1 matching over 7 bases. The CDR3 sequence is 11 residues long. Germline assignment: CDR1 MNHEY and CDR2 SVGAGI. The V gene end was trimmed by 5 bases and the J gene end by 7 bases; junction bases not matched to a gene: 2. The CDR3 nucleotides read TGTGCCAGCAGTCACAGGGGTGAGCAGTACTTC. Translating it yields CASSHRGEQYF.

V usage is TRBV5-6 and J usage is TRBJ1-1, with 8 bases lining up with TRBD1. CDR3 length: 15 residues. Germline CDR1 SGHDT, CDR2 YYEEEE. J gave up 1 base and V 2 bases, and 4 bases lay outside the gene matches. The CDR3 nucleotides read TGTGCCAGCAGCTTCGACAGGGGTCGGAACACTGAAGCTTTCTTT. Translation gives CASSFDRGRNTEAFF.

This clone was detected only once. The J gene is TRBJ1-1, the V gene TRBV5-1; D is perhaps TRBD1 (6 bases). The CDR3 sequence is 13 residues long. Germline assignment: CDR1 SGHRS and CDR2 YFSETQ. Between the trimmed V and J ends, which lost 7 bases and 10 bases, there was a span of 20 bases. The CDR3 DNA sequence: TGCGCCAGCGGGGGCGTTCGGGCCTGGGGAGCTTTCTTT. Translation: CASGGVRAWGAFF.

This chain connects TRBV10-3 to TRBJ2-7, with 7 bases aligning to TRBD2. Germline CDR1 is ENHRY and CDR2 is SYGVKD. The trim removed 2 bases at V and 6 bases at J, leaving 7 bases unmatched. This CDR3 has 14 amino acids. The chain's CDR3 is CAISEGRELFEQYF. CDR3 bases: TGTGCCATCAGTGAGGGGCGGGAGCTGTTCGAGCAGTACTTC.

This rearrangement joins TRBV1 to TRBJ1-1; whether TRBD1, the table's D call, matches the DNA was not checked. TRBV1 is described as a pseudogene. The CDR3 runs 17 residues. The CDR3 coding sequence is TGCACCAGCAGCCAAGATCGGCAGGGGCCCCCTGGAACTGAAGCTTTCTTT. Its protein is CTSSQDRQGPPGTEAFF.

The gene calls are TRBV6-6 and TRBJ2-7, with D possibly matching TRBD1 (5 bases). Trimming shortened V by 2 bases and J by 5 bases, and 7 bases separated the two germline ends. CDR3 length equals 12 residues. Germline-derived CDR1 and CDR2 are MNHNY and SVGAGI (reference sequence). CDR3 sequence (DNA): TGTGCCAGCAGTTACACAGGTAACGAGCAGTACTTC. Residues: CASSYTGNEQYF.

Comments on this clone: The junction departs from the called germline gene at one end, perhaps through a read error. The CDR3 DNA is TGTGCCCTCAGTGCCCGGGCCGGGGGGGAATCACCCCTCCACTTT. Protein sequence: CALSARAGGESPLHF. V usage is TRBV10-3 and J usage is TRBJ1-6; tentative D call: TRBD1 (5 bases). The CDR3 runs to 15 residues. The germline V gene encodes CDR1 ENHRY and CDR2 SYGVKD.

This chain links TRBV7-6 with TRBJ2-1, with 7 bases matching TRBD2. The CDR3 runs to 16 residues. V lost 5 bases and J lost 2; bases outside the gene matches: 9. Germline loops: CDR1 SGHVS, CDR2 FNYEAQ. CDR3 sequence reads: CASSLRSSGAYNEQFF. The CDR3 region has the DNA TGTGCCAGCAGCCTAAGATCTAGCGGTGCCTACAATGAGCAGTTCTTC.

The chain uses TRBV29-1 and TRBJ2-5; D not resolved. The V end was cut by 4 bases, the J end by 5 bases, with 14 bases between. The CDR3 is 13 amino acids. The germline V gene encodes CDR1 SQVTM and CDR2 ANQGSEA. The CDR3 DNA reads TGCAGCGTTGCTAAGTCTCAGAGGGAGACCCAGTACTTC. Residues: CSVAKSQRETQYF. Full variable domain (remainder filled in from reference TRBV29-1 and TRBJ2-5): SAVISQKPSRDICQRGTSLTIQCQVDSQVTMMFWYRQQPGQSLTLIATANQGSEATYESGFVIDKFPISRPNLTFSTLTVSNMSPEDSSIYLCSVAKSQRETQYFGPGTRLLVL.

V gene TRBV29-1 combines with J gene TRBJ1-1; TRBD1 matches 7 bases. The CDR3 covers 11 residues. Germline V CDR1 and CDR2: SQVTM, ANQGSEA. V was pared by 8 bases and J by 4 bases, with 4 bases of the junction left unmatched. CDR3 residues: CSTRDSTEAFF. As DNA, the CDR3 is TGCAGCACAAGGGACAGCACTGAAGCTTTCTTT.

CDR3 DNA: TGTGCCAGCAGTGGTTGGACAGGGAGGGGCGGGGAGCTGTTTTTT. Translated, it gives CASSGWTGRGGELFF. This chain links TRBV6-1 with TRBJ2-2, with D maybe TRBD1 (8 bases). Germline assignment: CDR1 MNHNS and CDR2 SASEGT. Trimming shortened V by 4 bases and J by 7 bases, and 16 bases separated the two germline ends. CDR3 length: 15 residues.

The chain is built from TRBV4-1 and TRBJ1-2; 7 nucleotides line up with TRBD1. Losses at the gene ends were 3 bases for V and 4 bases for J; bases not matched to a gene: 8. The CDR3 totals 15 residues. The germline V gene encodes CDR1 MGHRA and CDR2 YSYEKL. The CDR3 DNA sequence: TGCGCCAGCAGCCACAGACAGGGATCGGTCTATGGCTACACCTTC. Translating gives CASSHRQGSVYGYTF.

The chain links TRBV5-1 to TRBJ1-1; TRBD1 matches 7 bases. CDR1 and CDR2 (germline): SGHRS, YFSETQ. The CDR3 is 17 amino acids. V dropped 3 bases and J dropped 4; count of bases not matched to a gene: 15. In DNA, the CDR3 is TGCGCCAGCAGCTCGATAGACCCGGGACAGAAGTCCACTGAAGCTTTCTTT. It is translated as CASSSIDPGQKSTEAFF.

This chain joins TRBV5-4 and TRBJ2-5; unclear D gene. Germline V gene sequence: CDR1 SGHNT, CDR2 YYREEE (reference sequence). This CDR3 is 12 amino acids long. Trimming removed 1 base from V and 3 bases from J, with 4 bases in between. The CDR3 DNA reads as TGTGCCAGCAGCTTGCCAGAAGAGACCCAGTACTTC. Protein sequence: CASSLPEETQYF.

The rearrangement links TRBV5-1 to TRBJ2-3; D not resolved. CDR3 length: 16 residues. The germline V and J ends were trimmed by 6 bases and 0 bases, with 17 bases remaining between them. Germline V gene lookup returns CDR1 SGHRS and CDR2 YFSETQ. The CDR3 loop is CASILGSSSSTDTQYF. The CDR3 nucleotides read TGCGCCAGCATCCTTGGTTCGAGTTCTAGCACAGATACGCAGTATTTT. The full variable domain, with the rest looked up from reference TRBV5-1 and TRBJ2-3, is KAGVTQTPRYLIKTRGQQVTLSCSPISGHRSVSWYQQTPGQGLQFLFEYFSETQRNKGNFPGRFSGRQFSNSRSEMNVSTLELGDSALYLCASILGSSSSTDTQYFGPGTRLTVL.

This chain joins TRBV5-1 and TRBJ2-2; 11 bases fit TRBD2. CDR1 SGHRS and CDR2 YFSETQ come from the germline V gene. The CDR3 has 14 residues. Germline trimming cut 5 bases from V and 4 bases from J; bases unmatched to any gene: 1. The CDR3 loop reads CASRTSGVTGELFF. The CDR3 DNA is TGCGCCAGCAGGACTAGCGGGGTCACCGGGGAGCTGTTTTTT.

V gene TRBV6-4 combines with J gene TRBJ2-2; TRBD1 is a possible D gene (6 bases). This CDR3 region has 18 residues. Per the germline V gene, CDR1 is MRHNA and CDR2 is SNTAGT. Trimming cost V 1 base and J 6 bases, with 21 bases left between them. The CDR3 loop is CASSDWAGTRPGAGELFF. The DNA for the CDR3 is TGTGCCAGCAGTGACTGGGCAGGGACACGCCCCGGAGCCGGGGAGCTGTTTTTT.

The chain employs TRBV28 and TRBJ1-5; D remains ambiguous. Between the trimmed V and J ends, which lost 4 bases and 0 bases, there was a span of 13 bases. This CDR3 is built from 16 residues. Germline CDR1 MDHEN, CDR2 SYDVKM. The CDR3 coding sequence is TGTGCCAGCAGTTCCTCCCCCACCTATAGCAATCAGCCCCAGCATTTT. Its protein is CASSSSPTYSNQPQHF.

The chain recombines TRBV30 with TRBJ2-7; no clear D. The germline V gene encodes CDR1 GTSNPN and CDR2 SVGIG (reference sequence). Between the trimmed V and J ends, which lost 0 bases and 2 bases, there was a span of 11 bases. This CDR3 is built from 14 residues. The CDR3: CAWSVGDVPYEQYF. In DNA, the CDR3 is TGTGCCTGGAGTGTGGGCGACGTCCCCTACGAGCAGTACTTC. Supplemented by reference TRBV30 and TRBJ2-7, the full variable domain reads SQTIHQWPATLVQPVGSPLSLECTVEGTSNPNLYWYRQAAGRGLQLLFYSVGIGQISSEVPQNLSASRPQDRQFILSSKKLLLSDSGFYLCAWSVGDVPYEQYFGPGTRLTVT.

This clone was detected once. The genes are TRBV18 and TRBJ2-1; possible D gene TRBD2, 5 bases. Between the trimmed V and J ends, which lost 4 bases and 6 bases, there was a span of 10 bases. The germline CDR1 and CDR2 sequences are KGHSH and LQKENI. This CDR3 is 13 amino acids long. The CDR3 loop reads CASSLGLSNEQFF. Written as DNA, the CDR3 is TGTGCCAGCTCACTTGGACTGAGCAATGAGCAGTTCTTC. The full variable domain, with the rest looked up from reference TRBV18 and TRBJ2-1, is NAGVMQNPRHLVRRRGQEARLRCSPMKGHSHVYWYRQLPEEGLKFMVYLQKENIIDESGMPKERFSAEFPKEGPSILRIQQVVRGDSAAYFCASSLGLSNEQFFGPGTRLTVL.

The chain employs TRBV20-1 and TRBJ2-7, with D uncertain. The CDR3 length is 11 residues. Germline CDR1 and CDR2: DFQATT and SNEGSKA (reference sequence). With 5 bases removed from V and 6 bases from J, the gap between germline ends came to 11 bases. As DNA, the CDR3 is TGCAGTGCTCTCGACATCCCCGAGCAGTACTTC. This gives the protein CSALDIPEQYF.